These 10 T cell receptor beta chains were sequenced from one sample in a study of T cells in Graves' hyperthyroidism and ophthalmopathy. There were TCR beta CDR3 regions amplified from RNA transcripts. A set of HTBI primers served as the primers for a first-round RT-PCR of the TCR CDR3. Each CDR3 protein gets one entry after TCRdb re-called the multiplex PCR reads with MiXCR. The data show some 560,000 distinct CDR3 sequences, 12% to 15% seen once. Sequences were obtained from blood. Source of these receptors: a woman aged 40-49 years with Graves' hyperthyroidism.

At least ten counts were recorded for this clonotype. As the CDR3 is not closed by the conserved phenylalanine or tryptophan, this likely results from a read error. The chain employs TRBV28 and TRBJ2-7; 9 bases map to TRBD2. The trim removed 5 bases at V and 3 bases at J, leaving 14 bases unmatched. Per the germline V gene, CDR1 is MDHEN and CDR2 is SYDVKM. This CDR3 has 17 amino acids. For the CDR3, the DNA is TGTGCCAGCAGTCCCCGCCTGGCTAGCGGGATAATCTACGAGCAGTACCTC. Its protein product is CASSPRLASGIIYEQYL.

The V call is TRBV6-1, the J call TRBJ1-5, with D tentatively TRBD1 (5 bases). The CDR3 sequence is 14 residues long. Per the germline V gene, CDR1 is MNHNS and CDR2 is SASEGT. V was shortened by 8 bases and J by 6 bases, with 17 bases between the two germline ends. CDR3 nucleotide sequence: TGTGCCAGCGCGGTTGACAGCCAGATTCAGCCCCAGCATTTT. It codes for CASAVDSQIQPQHF.

This clonotype has only a few counts. The chain uses TRBV12-3 or TRBV12-4 and TRBJ2-3, with 8 nucleotides matching TRBD2. This CDR3 has 16 amino acids. The V gene end was trimmed by 3 bases and the J gene end by 1 base; junction bases not matched to a gene: 6. CDR3: CASSFWAGRGTDTQYF. CDR3 nucleotide sequence: TGTGCCAGCAGTTTTTGGGCCGGGAGGGGCACAGATACGCAGTATTTT.

This clonotype was seen repeatedly, ten times or more. The V call is TRBV5-1, the J call TRBJ2-5; TRBD2 agrees at 8 bases. The trim removed 6 bases at V and 5 bases at J, leaving 9 bases unmatched. The length of the CDR3 is 14 residues. The germline gives CDR1 SGHRS, CDR2 YFSETQ. The CDR3: CASNGAGGGETQYF. The DNA for the CDR3 is TGCGCCAGCAATGGGGCGGGAGGCGGTGAGACCCAGTACTTC.

The V gene is TRBV18, the J gene TRBJ2-5; TRBD2 matches at 10 bases. Germline lookup yields CDR1 KGHSH and CDR2 LQKENI. Trimming removed 1 base from V and 4 bases from J; junction bases left unmatched: 3. The CDR3 has 15 residues. CDR3 in DNA: TGTGCCAGCTCACCACGGGCTAGCGGGAGAGAGACCCAGTACTTC. This codes for CASSPRASGRETQYF.

J is TRBJ2-7 and V is TRBV6-1; D gene ambiguous. The CDR3 runs 13 residues. Germline V gives CDR1 MNHNS, CDR2 SASEGT. Trimming took off 5 bases at V and 2 bases at J, with 10 bases between the two ends. In DNA, the CDR3 is TGTGCCAGCAGTACGGACGGAGCCTACGAGCAGTACTTC. It is translated as CASSTDGAYEQYF.

The rearrangement uses TRBV29-1 and TRBJ1-1, with a possible D match to TRBD1 (5 bases). Per the germline V gene, CDR1 is SQVTM and CDR2 is ANQGSEA. The germline V and J ends were trimmed by 7 bases and 3 bases, with 24 bases remaining between them. CDR3 length: 16 residues. The CDR3 region is CSEARRDSLKDTEAFF. The CDR3 DNA reads as TGCAGCGAAGCCCGTAGGGACTCCCTTAAGGACACTGAAGCTTTCTTT.

This clonotype was counted many times. CDR3 bases: TGTGCCAGCAGTTTTGAGGGTAGGGGACAGGGGGTTTGGAACACTGAAGCTTTCTTT. It encodes CASSFEGRGQGVWNTEAFF. The V call is TRBV28, the J call TRBJ1-1, with 11 bases lining up with TRBD1. The CDR3 covers 19 residues. Germline CDR1 reads MDHEN; CDR2 reads SYDVKM. V lost 3 bases and J lost 1; bases outside the gene matches: 13.

This clonotype has a handful of counts. V gene TRBV20-1 combines with J gene TRBJ1-5, with D hard to call. The germline V gene encodes CDR1 DFQATT and CDR2 SNEGSKA (reference sequence). Between the trimmed V and J ends, which lost 2 bases and 3 bases, there was a span of 8 bases. The CDR3 sequence is 13 residues long. The CDR3 region has the DNA TGCAGTGCTAGAAACACGTACAATCAGCCCCAGCATTTT. Encoded protein: CSARNTYNQPQHF.

The rearrangement joins TRBV7-9 to TRBJ1-2, with no clear D. Germline CDR1 reads SEHNR; CDR2 reads FQNEAQ (reference sequence). The ends were cut back, 5 bases at V and 8 bases at J, with 12 bases in the middle. The CDR3 length is 12 residues. Here the CDR3 reads CASSPKTDGYTF. The CDR3 nucleotides are TGTGCCAGCAGCCCCAAGACGGACGGCTACACCTTC.